These 16 T cell receptor beta chains were sequenced from one sample in a study of blood T cell repertoires in COVID-19. This table comes from immunoSEQ multiplex PCR, and its TCRdb copy is limited to in-frame clones, with some not included. The sample has 150,000 to 250,000 clones; around 79% are singletons. Sequenced: peripheral blood. These receptors came from a woman aged 40 to 50 with COVID-19, enrolled during active disease.

The chain uses TRBV5-4 and TRBJ2-1, with TRBD1 identical over 9 bases. Germline V gene data show CDR1 as SGHNT and CDR2 as YYREEE (reference sequence). This CDR3 is 15 amino acids long. J gave up 2 bases and V 0 bases, and 0 bases lay outside the gene matches. The CDR3 nucleotides read TGTGCCAGCAGCTTGGGGACAGGGGCCTACAATGAGCAGTTCTTC. As protein: CASSLGTGAYNEQFF. The complete variable domain, with remaining parts taken from reference TRBV5-4 and TRBJ2-1, reads ETGVTQSPTHLIKTRGQQVTLRCSSQSGHNTVSWYQQALGQGPQFIFQYYREEENGRGNFPPRFSGLQFPNYSSELNVNALELDDSALYLCASSLGTGAYNEQFFGPGTRLTVL.

J is TRBJ1-2 and V is TRBV4-3; the D gene is possibly TRBD1 (5 bases). The length of the CDR3 is 13 residues. Trimming shortened V by 0 bases and J by 5 bases, and 7 bases separated the two germline ends. Germline assignment: CDR1 LGHNA and CDR2 YSLEER. The CDR3 protein is CASSQEQDYGYTF. CDR3 DNA sequence: TGCGCCAGCAGCCAAGAACAGGATTATGGCTACACCTTC.

The J gene is TRBJ1-1, the V gene TRBV5-1; D is possibly TRBD1 (6 bases). CDR1 is SGHRS, CDR2 YFSETQ, per germline. V lost 4 bases to trimming and J lost 4 bases, with 14 bases between them. The CDR3 runs to 14 residues. The CDR3 DNA sequence: TGCGCCAGCAGCCGCCAGGGGTCCCCCACTGAAGCTTTCTTT. The encoded protein is CASSRQGSPTEAFF.

The chain uses TRBV9 and TRBJ2-3; 7 positions match TRBD1. The germline gives CDR1 SGDLS, CDR2 YYNGEE. Unmatched junction bases numbered 10, after V lost 3 bases and J lost 6 bases. This CDR3 comprises 15 residues. CDR3 in DNA: TGTGCCAGCAGCGACCGGACAGGATTCATGGATACGCAGTATTTT. Encoded protein: CASSDRTGFMDTQYF.

This clone was detected a few times. This CDR3 is also generated by other DNA sequences in the sample. The rearrangement uses TRBV30 and TRBJ1-1; TRBD1 might be the D (6 bases). The CDR3 covers 13 residues. Looked up from germline, CDR1 is GTSNPN and CDR2 is SVGIG (reference sequence). The V and J ends lost 0 bases and 2 bases respectively, with 7 bases between them. The CDR3 DNA sequence: TGTGCCTGGAGTGTACAGGGAAACACTGAAGCTTTCTTT. Translation gives CAWSVQGNTEAFF.

The chain employs TRBV5-4 and TRBJ1-5; no definite D call. The CDR3 covers 13 residues. The V end lost 4 bases, the J end lost 8 bases, and 13 bases lay between the germline ends. Germline V gene sequence: CDR1 SGHNT, CDR2 YYREEE (reference sequence). The chain's CDR3 is CASSPPSGKPQHF. The CDR3 nucleotides are TGTGCCAGCAGCCCCCCGTCGGGGAAGCCCCAGCATTTT.

The CDR3, as DNA: TGTGCCAGCAGTTGGCTTCGTCCCGGCACAGATACGCAGTATTTT. It yields the protein CASSWLRPGTDTQYF. The rearrangement joins TRBV6-6 to TRBJ2-3; D uncertain. V was cut by 4 bases and J by 1 base, with 12 bases left in between. This CDR3 has 15 residues. CDR1 MNHNY and CDR2 SVGAGI come from the germline V gene (reference sequence).

The genes are TRBV6-5 and TRBJ2-7, with TRBD2 as a possible D gene (5 bases). Trimming removed 6 bases from V and 4 bases from J, with 19 bases in between. The CDR3 spans 15 residues. CDR1 and CDR2 from the germline V gene are MNHEY and SVGAGI. The CDR3 sequence is CASRRAQLYSYEQYF. CDR3 bases: TGTGCCAGCAGGAGGGCCCAGTTGTACTCGTACGAGCAGTACTTC.

The sample holds one count of this clone. The V and J genes are TRBV2 and TRBJ1-2, with no clear D. Germline V lookup: CDR1 SNHLY, CDR2 FYNNEI. CDR3 length: 11 amino acids. Deletions cut 2 bases from V and 8 bases from J, with 6 bases between. CDR3 nucleotides: TGTGCCAGCAGTGAACAGGCCGGCTACACCTTC. It yields the protein CASSEQAGYTF.

This rearrangement joins TRBV19 to TRBJ1-2; the D is unclear. CDR1 is LNHDA and CDR2 is SQIVND in the germline V gene (reference sequence). V dropped 6 bases and J dropped 6 bases, with 11 bases sitting between them. The CDR3 is 12 amino acids. This chain's CDR3 is CASSRYTNGYTF. The CDR3 nucleotides are TGTGCCAGTAGCAGGTACACAAATGGCTACACCTTC.

The chain employs TRBV6-5 and TRBJ2-7; D is possibly TRBD1 (6 bases). Trimming removed 10 bases from V and 4 bases from J, with 17 bases in between. The CDR3 is 13 residues long. Germline V gives CDR1 MNHEY, CDR2 SVGAGI. The CDR3, as DNA: TGTGCCACCTTACTTCGTCAGGGGTACGAGCAGTACTTC. Amino acid sequence: CATLLRQGYEQYF.

V and J are TRBV6-5 and TRBJ1-1; D not resolved. CDR1 is MNHEY, CDR2 SVGAGI, per germline. The length of the CDR3 is 13 residues. Trimming removed 4 bases from V and 1 base from J, with 7 bases in between. CDR3 sequence (DNA): TGTGCCAGCAGTTTTACAGAGAACACTGAAGCTTTCTTT. This gives the protein CASSFTENTEAFF.

The rearrangement links TRBV30 to TRBJ1-3; D is unclear. Germline values: CDR1 GTSNPN, CDR2 SVGIG (reference sequence). The CDR3 sequence is 12 residues long. Trimming removed 0 bases from V and 5 bases from J, with 5 bases in between. The CDR3 here is CAWSVLRNTIYF. The CDR3 DNA is TGTGCCTGGAGTGTACTAAGAAACACCATATATTTT.

The table lists this clone with a few counts. V is TRBV4-1 and J is TRBJ2-4; TRBD2 agrees at 9 bases. The ends lost 1 base at V and 0 bases at J; junction bases unmatched: 10. The CDR3 spans 19 residues. CDR1 is MGHRA and CDR2 is YSYEKL in the germline V gene. CDR3 nucleotides: TGCGCCAGCAGCCAAGTGGAGACTAGCGGTAACCTAGCCAAAAACATTCAGTACTTC. Its protein is CASSQVETSGNLAKNIQYF.

The J gene is TRBJ1-4, the V gene TRBV5-5, with 10 bases that match TRBD1. Germline V lookup: CDR1 SGHKS, CDR2 YYEKEE (reference sequence). This CDR3 is 16 amino acids long. Trimming at V came to 4 bases and at J to 5 bases, leaving 8 bases not matched to a gene. This chain's CDR3 is CASSRGPGQGNEKLFF. The CDR3 coding sequence is TGTGCCAGCAGCCGGGGCCCGGGACAGGGGAATGAAAAACTGTTTTTT.

The chain employs TRBV2 and TRBJ2-1, with 8 bases aligning to TRBD2. The J segment lost 2 bases and the V segment lost 8 bases, leaving 2 bases of the junction unmatched. The CDR3 totals 13 residues. The germline gives CDR1 SNHLY, CDR2 FYNNEI. The CDR3, as DNA: TGTGCCAGCGCGGGGGGACCCTACAATGAGCAGTTCTTC. Amino acids: CASAGGPYNEQFF.